This T cell receptor beta chain stems from a study of blood T cell repertoires in COVID-19. As for the study in general: Samples of COVID-19 (acute and convalescent) were obtained from the United States, Italy and Spain. Sources were T cells, B-cell-depleted T cells, or PBMCs; the material itself was cDNA or gDNA.

The age range of participants was 18 to 89 years, with residence in some 25 US areas. In the authors' methods: Estimation of nucleated cell counts relied on the amplification of reference gene primers. The method was immunoSEQ multiplex PCR; TCRdb's version includes in-frame clones alone and lacks a portion of them. V and J calls and clone size are as listed in that table; D and trimming were resolved from the DNA. The table includes 300,000 to 400,000 clones, roughly 90% detected once. The TCR comes from a woman under 40 with acute COVID-19. The specimen sequenced was PBMCs or T cells enriched from blood (not recorded which).

This chain's CDR3 is CASSSNRDYGYTF. The CDR3 DNA is TGTGCCAGCAGTTCCAACAGGGACTATGGCTACACCTTC. The chain carries TRBV12-3 or TRBV12-4 and TRBJ1-2; TRBD1 might be the D (6 bases). The CDR3 contains 13 residues. V was shortened by 4 bases and J by 3 bases, with 9 bases between the two germline ends.